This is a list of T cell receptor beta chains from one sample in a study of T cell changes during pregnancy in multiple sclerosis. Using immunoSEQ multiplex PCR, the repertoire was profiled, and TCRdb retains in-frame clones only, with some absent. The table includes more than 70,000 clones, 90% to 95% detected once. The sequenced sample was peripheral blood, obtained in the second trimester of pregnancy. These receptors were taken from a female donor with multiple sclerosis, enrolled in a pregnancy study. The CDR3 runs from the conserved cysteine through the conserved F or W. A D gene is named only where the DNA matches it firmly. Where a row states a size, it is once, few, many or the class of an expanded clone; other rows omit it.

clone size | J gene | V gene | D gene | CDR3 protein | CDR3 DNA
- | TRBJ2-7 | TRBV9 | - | CASSVDGEQYF | TGTGCCAGCAGCGTAGACGGCGAGCAGTACTTC
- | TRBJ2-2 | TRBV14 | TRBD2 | CASSQGLAGTGELFF | TGTGCCAGCAGCCAGGGACTAGCGGGGACCGGGGAGCTGTTTTTT
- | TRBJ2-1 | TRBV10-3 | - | CAIGVLGGRDEQFF | TGTGCCATCGGGGTCCTGGGAGGTCGGGATGAGCAGTTCTTC
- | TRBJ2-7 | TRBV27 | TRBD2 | CASSSTSGYYEQYF | TGTGCCAGCAGTTCGACTAGCGGTTACTACGAGCAGTACTTC
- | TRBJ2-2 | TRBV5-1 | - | CASLRGDRNTGELFF | TGCGCCAGCCTACGCGGGGACAGGAACACCGGGGAGCTGTTTTTT
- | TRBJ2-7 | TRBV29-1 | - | CSVYVGSYEQYF | TGCAGCGTTTATGTCGGCTCCTACGAGCAGTACTTC
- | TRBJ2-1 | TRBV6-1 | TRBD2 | CASSGNSGGHYNEQFF | TGTGCCAGCAGTGGAAATAGCGGGGGCCATTACAATGAGCAGTTCTTC
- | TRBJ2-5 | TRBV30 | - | CAWSDSQQETQYF | TGTGCCTGGAGTGACAGCCAACAAGAGACCCAGTACTTC
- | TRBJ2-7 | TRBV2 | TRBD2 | CASSGRGGEQYF | TGTGCCAGCAGTGGCCGGGGGGGCGAGCAGTACTTC
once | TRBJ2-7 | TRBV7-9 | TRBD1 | CASSPGTVILVEQYF | TGTGCCAGCAGCCCCGGGACAGTAATTTTAGTGGAGCAGTACTTC
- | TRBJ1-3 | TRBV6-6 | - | CASTTYSGNTIYF | TGTGCCAGCACCACTTACTCTGGAAACACCATATATTTT
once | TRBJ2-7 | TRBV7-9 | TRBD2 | CASSGLAGVLF | TGTGCCAGCAGCGGACTAGCGGGGGTACTCTTC
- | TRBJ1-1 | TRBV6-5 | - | CASSYAGAEAFF | TGTGCCAGCAGTTACGCGGGGGCTGAAGCTTTCTTT
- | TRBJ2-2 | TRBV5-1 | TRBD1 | CASSFVYGQGRRTGELFF | TGCGCCAGCAGCTTTGTCTATGGACAGGGGCGGCGGACCGGGGAGCTGTTTTTT
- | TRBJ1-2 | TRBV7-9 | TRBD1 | CASIDQGTGPGGYTF | TGTGCCAGCATCGACCAAGGGACAGGGCCTGGAGGCTACACCTTC
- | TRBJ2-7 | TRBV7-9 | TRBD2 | CASSDRGRSGGYSSYEQYF | TGTGCCAGCAGCGACCGGGGGCGGAGCGGGGGTTACAGCTCCTACGAGCAGTACTTC
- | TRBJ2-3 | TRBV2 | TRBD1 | CASSGGQGAGDTQYF | TGTGCCAGCAGTGGAGGACAGGGGGCCGGAGATACGCAGTATTTT
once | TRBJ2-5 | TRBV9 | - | CASSGQLETQYF | TGTGCCAGCAGCGGACAATTAGAGACCCAGTACTTC